The 29 T cell receptor beta chains below all came from one sample that was sequenced in a study of OX40 agonist ivuxolimab in advanced cancers. Only in-frame clones appear in the TCRdb table, and some are missing; sequencing was by immunoSEQ multiplex PCR. The data hold 55,000 to 70,000 clones, with about 82% observed a single time. This sample comprised CD4+ or CD8+ T cells sorted from blood, obtained in a trial of the OX40 agonist ivuxolimab. All receptors derive from an adult with an advanced solid tumor such as melanoma, head and neck, liver or kidney cancer.

To note about this clone: Other nucleotide sequences from this sample produce the same CDR3. The J gene is TRBJ2-3, the V gene TRBV7-2; TRBD2 aligns across 8 bases. Germline trimming cut 5 bases from V and 5 bases from J; bases unmatched to any gene: 6. Germline CDR1 and CDR2: SGHTA and FQGNSA. This CDR3 has 14 residues. The CDR3 spells CASSPSGGVDTQYF. The CDR3 DNA follows: TGTGCCAGCAGCCCGAGCGGGGGCGTAGATACGCAGTATTTT.

In the case of this clone: The same CDR3 arises from other DNA sequences in this sample as well. The chain combines TRBV4-3 with TRBJ2-3; 8 bases are a match to TRBD2. J was trimmed by 4 bases and V by 0 bases; bases with no gene match: 18. CDR1 and CDR2 (germline): LGHNA, YSLEER. The CDR3 covers 20 residues. The CDR3 nucleotides read TGCGCCAGCAGCCAAGAGGTAACTAGCGGAAGTAGTACCCGATCAGATACGCAGTATTTT. It is translated as CASSQEVTSGSSTRSDTQYF.

The CDR3 sequence is CASSFTGTYQFF. The CDR3 region has the DNA TGTGCCAGCAGCTTTACCGGGACTTATCAGTTCTTC. This chain uses TRBV7-2 with TRBJ2-1, with D tentatively TRBD2 (6 bases). Trimming removed 3 bases from V and 13 bases from J, with 13 bases in between. Germline CDR1 is SGHTA and CDR2 is FQGNSA. This CDR3 spans 12 amino acids. Filled out from reference TRBV7-2 and TRBJ2-1, the complete variable domain reads GAGVSQSPSNKVTEKGKDVELRCDPISGHTALYWYRQSLGQGLEFLIYFQGNSAPDKSGLPSDRFSAERTGGSVSTLTIQRTQQEDSAVYLCASSFTGTYQFFGPGTRLTVL.

The chain carries TRBV30 and TRBJ2-3; no firm D call. Germline values: CDR1 GTSNPN, CDR2 SVGIG (reference sequence). Trimming took off 0 bases at V and 6 bases at J, with 16 bases between the two ends. The CDR3 runs to 15 residues. CDR3 nucleotides: TGTGCCTGGAGTGTACAAGACCGTATCTCGGATACGCAGTATTTT. The encoded protein is CAWSVQDRISDTQYF.

The V call is TRBV25-1, the J call TRBJ2-7, with D perhaps matching TRBD1 (5 bases). CDR1 and CDR2 (germline): MGHDK, SYGVNS. V was clipped by 5 bases and J by 4 bases, with 12 bases between them. The CDR3 is 13 residues long. Here the CDR3 reads CASSPAGKYEQYF. DNA for the CDR3: TGTGCCAGCAGTCCAGCAGGGAAATACGAGCAGTACTTC.

This chain joins TRBV19 and TRBJ2-2; 12 bases line up with TRBD1. The CDR3 runs to 15 residues. Germline trimming cut 8 bases from V and 5 bases from J; bases unmatched to any gene: 6. The V gene's germline CDR1 is LNHDA and CDR2 SQIVND (reference sequence). CDR3 bases: TGTGCCAGTCCGGGGACAGGGGGCGAAACCGGGGAGCTGTTTTTT. This gives the protein CASPGTGGETGELFF. Full variable domain (missing parts from reference TRBV19 and TRBJ2-2): DGGITQSPKYLFRKEGQNVTLSCEQNLNHDAMYWYRQDPGQGLRLIYYSQIVNDFQKGDIAEGYSVSREKKESFPLTVTSAQKNPTAFYLCASPGTGGETGELFFGEGSRLTVL.

The rearrangement links TRBV6-1 to TRBJ2-2; 12 bases match TRBD1. CDR1 MNHNS and CDR2 SASEGT come from the germline V gene. CDR3 length equals 15 residues. V dropped 6 bases and J dropped 6; count of bases not matched to a gene: 5. CDR3 nucleotide sequence: TGTGCCAGCAGACCGGGACAGGGGGCGTCCGGGGAGCTGTTTTTT. It specifies CASRPGQGASGELFF.

This clone was seen only a few times. The chain employs TRBV7-3 and TRBJ2-2; D is uncertain. Germline V CDR1 and CDR2: SGHTA, FQGTGA. V was cut by 5 bases and J by 7 bases, with 11 bases left in between. This CDR3 region has 13 residues. The CDR3 spells CASSLTKNGELFF. The CDR3 DNA is TGTGCCAGCAGCCTTACGAAGAACGGGGAGCTGTTTTTT.

This rearrangement joins TRBV6-6 to TRBJ1-5; no firm D call. From germline, CDR1 is MNHNY and CDR2 SVGAGI (reference sequence). The CDR3 totals 13 residues. V dropped 3 bases and J dropped 4 bases, with 7 bases sitting between them. The CDR3 nucleotides read TGTGCCAGCAGTTATGAGGGAAATCAGCCCCAGCATTTT. This codes for CASSYEGNQPQHF.

The CDR3 sequence is CASSALYPGRATNEKLFF. The CDR3 DNA sequence: TGTGCCAGCAGTGCATTATACCCGGGCCGTGCAACTAATGAAAAACTGTTTTTT. The V gene is TRBV28, the J gene TRBJ1-4; no clear D gene. Deletions cut 5 bases from V and 0 bases from J, with 19 bases between. CDR3 length: 18 residues. Germline V gives CDR1 MDHEN, CDR2 SYDVKM.

The chain joins TRBV11-3 to TRBJ2-1, with D uncertain. Per germline, CDR1 SGHNT and CDR2 YENEEA. The CDR3 sequence is 14 residues long. V was cut by 5 bases and J by 8 bases, with 16 bases left in between. CDR3 sequence reads: CASSPGPALDEQFF. DNA for the CDR3: TGTGCCAGCAGCCCTGGACCCGCCTTGGATGAGCAGTTCTTC.

The chain carries TRBV7-9 and TRBJ2-5; D unresolved. The CDR3 has 13 residues. Germline V CDR1 and CDR2: SEHNR, FQNEAQ (reference sequence). V gave up 7 bases and J gave up 0 bases, with 9 bases separating them. CDR3 coding DNA: TGTGCCAGCAATCAGCCTTACCAAGAGACCCAGTACTTC. Translation gives CASNQPYQETQYF.

V usage is TRBV28 and J usage is TRBJ1-2; 8 nucleotides line up with TRBD1. V shed 3 bases, J shed 3 bases, and the junction held 6 bases outside the gene matches. This CDR3 has 15 amino acids. Germline CDR1 MDHEN, CDR2 SYDVKM. The DNA for the CDR3 is TGTGCCAGCAGTTTTCTTTCAGGGGGCGACTATGGCTACACCTTC. This gives the protein CASSFLSGGDYGYTF.

The chain links TRBV29-1 to TRBJ2-7; maybe TRBD2 (5 bases). Trimming stripped 3 bases from V and 0 bases from J, with 12 bases between. This CDR3 contains 14 residues. Germline CDR1 is SQVTM and CDR2 is ANQGSEA. Here the CDR3 DNA reads TGCAGCGTTGAGCTTTCGGGATTCTCCTACGAGCAGTACTTC. Its translation is CSVELSGFSYEQYF.

The V and J genes are TRBV18 and TRBJ2-2, with D unclear. The CDR3 has 12 residues. Germline V lookup: CDR1 KGHSH, CDR2 LQKENI. V dropped 3 bases and J dropped 1 base, with 0 bases sitting between them. CDR3 sequence: CASSPNTGELFF. The CDR3 coding sequence is TGTGCCAGCTCACCGAACACCGGGGAGCTGTTTTTT.

This clone occurred a few times. The rearrangement uses TRBV27 and TRBJ2-7, with 9 bases aligning to TRBD1. In germline, CDR1 is MNHEY, CDR2 SMNVEV (reference sequence). The CDR3 covers 15 residues. V shed 6 bases and J 1 base; nucleotides not matched to a gene: 7. DNA of the CDR3: TGTGCCAGCAGACCTTGGACAGGGGCGTCCTACGAGCAGTACGTC. Amino acid sequence: CASRPWTGASYEQYV.

This chain joins TRBV30 and TRBJ1-3; D remains ambiguous. This CDR3 contains 13 residues. V lost 4 bases, J lost 4 bases, and 11 bases lay in between. Germline V gene lookup returns CDR1 GTSNPN and CDR2 SVGIG (reference sequence). The CDR3 is CAWTVVGGNTIYF. For the CDR3, the DNA is TGTGCCTGGACCGTGGTAGGAGGAAACACCATATATTTT.

This CDR3 reads CAISEDGVPGNTIYF. DNA of the CDR3: TGTGCCATCAGTGAGGATGGGGTCCCCGGAAACACCATATATTTT. The chain has TRBV10-3 and TRBJ1-3, with D uncertain. CDR1 ENHRY and CDR2 SYGVKD come from the germline V gene. CDR3 length: 15 amino acids. V lost 2 bases and J lost 4, with 12 bases in between.

The CDR3 DNA reads TGTGCCAGCAGCTCCACGATATATGGACAGGATACCTACTATGGCTACACCTTC. Amino acid sequence: CASSSTIYGQDTYYGYTF. The V gene is TRBV7-9, the J gene TRBJ1-2; 7 positions agree with TRBD1. Per germline, CDR1 SEHNR and CDR2 FQNEAQ (reference sequence). Unmatched junction bases numbered 17, after V lost 4 bases and J lost 3 bases. The CDR3 runs to 18 residues.

The V and J genes are TRBV7-2 and TRBJ2-5; D remains ambiguous. The CDR3 contains 13 residues. The germline CDR1 and CDR2 sequences are SGHTA and FQGNSA. V lost 5 bases and J lost 1, with 8 bases in between. The CDR3 coding sequence is TGTGCCAGCAGCCAAACGTTCCAAGAGACCCAGTACTTC. Amino acid sequence: CASSQTFQETQYF.

Only one count was recorded for this clone. This chain links TRBV10-1 with TRBJ2-2, with D possibly TRBD2 on 6 matching bases. The CDR3 contains 15 residues. In germline, CDR1 is WNHNN, CDR2 SYGVQD (reference sequence). Trimming cost V 4 bases and J 4 bases, with 13 bases left between them. The DNA for the CDR3 is TGCGCCAGCAGTGGAGGGAGGCAATTCACCGGGGAGCTGTTTTTT. This gives the protein CASSGGRQFTGELFF.

The chain carries TRBV27 and TRBJ1-2, with D uncertain. Germline lookup yields CDR1 MNHEY and CDR2 SMNVEV (reference sequence). This CDR3 is built from 14 residues. V lost 0 bases and J 8 bases, leaving 13 bases between the germline ends. CDR3: CASSLSSAGRGYTF. The DNA for the CDR3 is TGTGCCAGCAGTTTATCGTCTGCAGGCCGAGGCTACACCTTC.

The chain joins TRBV2 to TRBJ2-7, with no clear D. V was cut by 2 bases and J by 0 bases, with 11 bases left in between. Germline lookup yields CDR1 SNHLY and CDR2 FYNNEI. The CDR3 contains 15 residues. CDR3 DNA: TGTGCCAGCAGTGAATCCCCAAGGACCTCCTACGAGCAGTACGTC. It specifies CASSESPRTSYEQYV.

This clone came up once. CDR3 loop: CASSSRGGSSTLKETQYF. The CDR3 nucleotides are TGTGCCAGCAGCTCCCGCGGGGGGTCCTCAACCCTGAAAGAGACCCAGTACTTC. The chain joins TRBV7-9 to TRBJ2-5; 8 nucleotides match TRBD2. CDR1 is SEHNR, CDR2 FQNEAQ, per germline (reference sequence). V gave up 4 bases and J gave up 3 bases; unmatched junction bases: 16. The CDR3 extends over 18 amino acids.

The chain recombines TRBV28 with TRBJ2-3; 10 bases match TRBD2. With V trimmed by 5 bases and J by 2 bases, 13 bases remained unmatched. This CDR3 is 18 amino acids long. Per the germline V gene, CDR1 is MDHEN and CDR2 is SYDVKM. This CDR3 reads CASSPDSGLATLTDTQYF. Written as DNA, the CDR3 is TGTGCCAGCAGTCCCGATTCGGGACTAGCGACCCTCACAGATACGCAGTATTTT.

CDR3 coding DNA: TGTGCCAGCTTCGACAGGGTGATATACAATGAGCAGTTCTTC. It translates to CASFDRVIYNEQFF. The chain links TRBV21-1 to TRBJ2-1; the DNA was not used to check the table's D call, TRBD1. TRBV21-1 is a pseudogene. This CDR3 is 14 amino acids long.

This rearrangement joins TRBV28 to TRBJ1-1; possible D gene TRBD1, 5 bases. This CDR3 region has 12 residues. The germline V gene has CDR1 MDHEN and CDR2 SYDVKM. Trimming pared 11 bases from V and 2 bases from J, leaving 12 bases between. CDR3 sequence reads: CAARAANTEAFF. The DNA for the CDR3 is TGTGCCGCCAGGGCAGCCAACACTGAAGCTTTCTTT.

This sequence joins TRBV7-8 and TRBJ2-2, with unresolved D. The V end was cut by 1 base, the J end by 5 bases, with 11 bases between. CDR3 length equals 15 residues. Germline V gives CDR1 SGHVS, CDR2 FQNEAQ. CDR3 sequence reads: CASSLGSWETGELFF. CDR3 coding DNA: TGTGCCAGCAGCTTAGGGAGTTGGGAAACCGGGGAGCTGTTTTTT.

The chain carries TRBV27 and TRBJ1-5, with a possible D match to TRBD1 (6 bases). Germline CDR1 is MNHEY and CDR2 is SMNVEV (reference sequence). The CDR3 has 17 residues. Trimming removed 6 bases from V and 0 bases from J, with 18 bases in between. The CDR3 is CASRAAGAIYSNQPQHF. The CDR3 nucleotides are TGTGCCAGCAGAGCGGCAGGGGCAATTTATAGCAATCAGCCCCAGCATTTT.